This TCR beta chain was sequenced for a study of CD8+ T cells in alopecia areata. Treatment given: oral pan-JAK inhibitor, 5-10 mg twice daily. Reverse transcribed after extraction, RNA yielded cDNA as the sequencing template. Produced via immunoSEQ multiplex PCR; TCRdb's table is partial and in-frame only. The table lists more than 130,000 clones, approximately 80% of them singletons, with about 25% in the top ten. V dropped 2 bases and J dropped 10; count of bases not matched to a gene: 12. The CDR3 is 16 residues long. CDR1 and CDR2 (germline): LNHDA, SQIVND (reference sequence). This chain connects TRBV19 to TRBJ1-4; 8 nucleotides line up with TRBD1. The input for sequencing was CD8+ T cells sorted from blood, taken at week 4, from a patient treated with tofacitinib. The source is a human donor with alopecia areata. The CDR3, as DNA: TGTGCCAGTAGTATATCAGTGGGAGGACAGGGAAGAAAACTGTTTTTT. This translates into CASSISVGGQGRKLFF.